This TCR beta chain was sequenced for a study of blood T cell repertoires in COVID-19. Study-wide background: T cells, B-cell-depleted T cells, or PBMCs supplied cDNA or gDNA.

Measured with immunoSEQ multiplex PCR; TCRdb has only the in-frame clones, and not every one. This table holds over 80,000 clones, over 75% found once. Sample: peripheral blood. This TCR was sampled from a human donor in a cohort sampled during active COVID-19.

The CDR3 here is CASTGQGTSGNTIYF. CDR3 nucleotides: TGTGCCAGCACCGGACAGGGAACCTCTGGAAACACCATATATTTT. The chain combines TRBV28 with TRBJ1-3, with 8 bases aligning to TRBD1. Trimming cost V 7 bases and J 0 bases; bases outside gene matches: 5. In germline, CDR1 is MDHEN, CDR2 SYDVKM. The CDR3 is 15 residues long.